The 5 T cell receptor beta chains below all came from one sample that was sequenced in a study of T cell responses to AZD1222 COVID-19 vaccine. TCRdb keeps only in-frame clones here, not all; method: immunoSEQ multiplex PCR. The data hold some 200,000 clones, with 93% observed a single time. This material consisted of peripheral blood, taken on day 0 of AZD1222 vaccination. Receptors were obtained from an adult in good health.

V and J are TRBV25-1 and TRBJ2-1; perhaps D is TRBD1 or TRBD2 (5 bases each). Trimming removed 4 bases at V and 9 bases at J, with 13 bases between. This CDR3 is built from 13 residues. Per germline, CDR1 MGHDK and CDR2 SYGVNS. The chain's CDR3 is CASSGARGGEQFF. The CDR3 DNA sequence: TGTGCCAGCAGTGGGGCACGTGGGGGTGAGCAGTTCTTC.

The chain uses TRBV27 and TRBJ1-1; D uncertain. The germline CDR1 and CDR2 sequences are MNHEY and SMNVEV (reference sequence). The CDR3 sequence is 13 residues long. Trimming shortened V by 4 bases and J by 1 base, and 7 bases separated the two germline ends. The CDR3 loop is CASSSPPNTEAFF. The CDR3 DNA reads TGTGCCAGCAGTTCCCCCCCGAACACTGAAGCTTTCTTT.

This chain uses TRBV30 with TRBJ1-1; D remains ambiguous. The V end was cut by 8 bases, the J end by 4 bases, with 11 bases between. This CDR3 contains 11 residues. The germline gives CDR1 GTSNPN, CDR2 SVGIG (reference sequence). The CDR3 sequence is CAGGRGTEAFF. The CDR3 DNA is TGTGCCGGCGGGAGAGGCACTGAAGCTTTCTTT.

For the CDR3, the DNA is TGTGCCAGTAGTAAAGGCCGGGGGGAGCCCCAGCATTTT. It encodes CASSKGRGEPQHF. The chain carries TRBV19 and TRBJ1-5; D possibly corresponds to TRBD1 (5 bases). The CDR3 length is 13 residues. The V end lost 4 bases, the J end lost 8 bases, and 12 bases lay between the germline ends. Germline CDR1 LNHDA, CDR2 SQIVND (reference sequence). Full variable domain (outside the CDR3, taken from reference TRBV19 and TRBJ1-5): DGGITQSPKYLFRKEGQNVTLSCEQNLNHDAMYWYRQDPGQGLRLIYYSQIVNDFQKGDIAEGYSVSREKKESFPLTVTSAQKNPTAFYLCASSKGRGEPQHFGDGTRLSIL.

This clone was seen just once. This chain links TRBV2 with TRBJ1-2; a possible D gene is TRBD1 (6 bases). V was cut by 7 bases and J by 3 bases, with 18 bases left in between. Germline V lookup: CDR1 SNHLY, CDR2 FYNNEI. This CDR3 has 15 amino acids. CDR3 sequence reads: CASNVRNRVDYGYTF. Here the CDR3 DNA reads TGTGCCAGCAATGTACGAAACAGGGTAGACTATGGCTACACCTTC.